This T cell receptor (beta chain) was recovered during a study of lymphopenia after photon versus proton radiotherapy. Notes on the study in general: After the lymphocyte nadir, photon-treated repertoires showed oligoclonal expansion, especially of CD8+ Temra cells. Proton therapy kept repertoires fairly stable, unlike photons, which gained effector/memory cells. Survival link was tested only in deceased patients; proton benefit remains a possibility. In patients who died, overall survival fell as post-nadir TCR diversity dropped more.

On this clone itself: Its specificity is unknown. The junction differs from germline at one of its ends, possibly a read error.

Repertoires were generated with immunoSEQ multiplex PCR, while TCRdb's copy carries only in-frame clones and drops some. Of around 64,000 clones listed, about 85% are singletons. CDR3 length equals 13 residues. Germline V gene sequence: CDR1 GTSNPN, CDR2 SVGIG (reference sequence). The source material was peripheral blood, sampled from a patient treated with proton-based radiotherapy. The chain has TRBV30 and TRBJ1-6; perhaps TRBD1 as D (5 bases). The receptor was derived from an elderly man with esophageal cancer. This chain's CDR3 is CAWRGRAYSPLHF. CDR3 sequence (DNA): TGTGCGTGGAGGGGCAGAGCTTATTCACCCCTCCACTTT. Using reference TRBV30 and TRBJ1-6 for the parts outside the CDR3, the full variable domain is SQTIHQWPATLVQPVGSPLSLECTVEGTSNPNLYWYRQAAGRGLQLLFYSVGIGQISSEVPQNLSASRPQDRQFILSSKKLLLSDSGFYLCAWRGRAYSPLHFGNGTRLTVT.